Presented here are 7 T cell receptor beta chains from one specimen sequenced in a study of blood T cell repertoires in COVID-19. Clones were read by immunoSEQ multiplex PCR, and TCRdb kept only the in-frame ones, dropping some. The sample holds approximately 120,000 clones; about four fifths are singletons and the top ten take more than 10%. Sequenced sample: peripheral blood. The receptors stem from a human donor in a cohort sampled during active COVID-19.

The chain links TRBV28 to TRBJ1-2, with D possibly being TRBD1 (6 bases). CDR3 length: 14 residues. Germline V gene sequence: CDR1 MDHEN, CDR2 SYDVKM. Trimming removed 5 bases from V and 2 bases from J, with 12 bases in between. CDR3: CASSTTGRNYGYTF. CDR3 bases: TGTGCCAGCAGTACCACAGGGCGGAACTATGGCTACACCTTC.

V and J are TRBV19 and TRBJ1-3; D gene ambiguous. Trimming left V 3 bases short and J 0 bases short, with 12 bases between. Looked up from germline, CDR1 is LNHDA and CDR2 is SQIVND (reference sequence). CDR3 size: 16 residues. CDR3 DNA sequence: TGTGCCAGTAGTATTACGGGGTCCAGCTCTGGAAACACCATATATTTT. Its protein is CASSITGSSSGNTIYF.

The chain couples TRBV2 to TRBJ2-3; 8 bases line up with TRBD2. J was trimmed by 0 bases and V by 7 bases; bases with no gene match: 3. The CDR3 is made up of 14 amino acids. Germline values: CDR1 SNHLY, CDR2 FYNNEI. CDR3 coding DNA: TGTGCCAGCAAGGAGCGGGGGAGCACAGATACGCAGTATTTT. It translates to CASKERGSTDTQYF.

The V gene is TRBV5-1, the J gene TRBJ1-4, with D maybe TRBD1 (6 bases). The CDR3 has 19 amino acids. Germline loops: CDR1 SGHRS, CDR2 YFSETQ. The V end lost 0 bases, the J end lost 5 bases, and 23 bases lay between the germline ends. The chain's CDR3 is CASSLGSGVAERKNEKLFF. The CDR3 nucleotides are TGCGCCAGCAGCTTGGGGTCAGGGGTCGCAGAAAGGAAGAATGAAAAACTGTTTTTT.

The table lists this clone with a few counts. The chain uses TRBV4-2 and TRBJ2-7, with 7 bases aligning to TRBD1. Trimming cost V 1 base and J 1 base; bases outside gene matches: 10. The germline CDR1 and CDR2 sequences are LGHNA and YNFKEQ. The CDR3 has 17 residues. CDR3: CASSQGQGRTRSYEQYF. The CDR3 bases are TGTGCCAGCAGCCAAGGACAGGGACGCACTAGGTCCTACGAGCAGTACTTC.

This chain joins TRBV5-1 and TRBJ1-2; D is unresolved. Trimming took off 5 bases at V and 4 bases at J, with 12 bases between the two ends. The CDR3 loop spans 13 amino acids. Looked up from germline, CDR1 is SGHRS and CDR2 is YFSETQ. For the CDR3, the DNA is TGCGCCAGCAGTCCTACCCCCGGCTATGGCTACACCTTC. Protein: CASSPTPGYGYTF.

V gene TRBV6-5 combines with J gene TRBJ2-7; possibly TRBD1 for D (5 bases). The CDR3 contains 15 residues. Deletions cut 6 bases from V and 3 bases from J, with 18 bases between. Germline V CDR1 and CDR2: MNHEY, SVGAGI. CDR3 in amino acids: CASRWMAGKFYEQYF. The CDR3 DNA reads as TGTGCCAGCAGATGGATGGCAGGGAAATTCTACGAGCAGTACTTC.